These T cell receptor beta chains were read from a single sample in a study of cytomegalovirus exposure and HLA in healthy donors. This table comes from immunoSEQ multiplex PCR, and its TCRdb copy is limited to in-frame clones, with some not included. Here the sample spans about 110,000 clones, under 85% being singletons. What was sequenced was PBMCs. These receptors were taken from a woman aged 50 to 60 in good health and CMV-seropositive. Each CDR3 is given with its conserved first and last residue. Fields, in order: D gene, J gene, V gene, clone size, CDR3 DNA, CDR3 protein. D genes are given only for firm matches. Clone sizes are given selectively: once, few, many, or a class where the clone is expanded.

.	TRBJ2-5	TRBV9	.	TGTGCCAGCAGCGTAGGGAGGGGCAACGTCCAAGAGACCCAGTACTTC	CASSVGRGNVQETQYF
.	TRBJ2-7	TRBV4-1	.	TGCGCCAGCAGCCAAGAACAGGGCTCAACCTACGAGCAGTACTTC	CASSQEQGSTYEQYF
.	TRBJ1-1	TRBV7-9	.	TGTGCCAGCAGCTCTCCAGGGGTAATTACTGAAGCTTTCTTT	CASSSPGVITEAFF
TRBD2	TRBJ2-1	TRBV11-3	.	TGTGCCAGCAGCTTAGACGGTCCGGGGACTAGCAATGAGCAGTTCTTC	CASSLDGPGTSNEQFF
TRBD2	TRBJ2-1	TRBV5-1	once	TGCGCCAGCACCCCGACTAGCGGTGGCAATGAGCAGTTCTTC	CASTPTSGGNEQFF
TRBD2	TRBJ2-7	TRBV11-3	.	TGTGCCAGCAGCTTAGAAGGTAGCGGGCCCTACGAGCAGTACTTC	CASSLEGSGPYEQYF
TRBD2	TRBJ2-4	TRBV5-6	once	TGTGCCAGCAGCTTAATAACGGGGGGAGCCAAAAACAGTCAGTACTTC	CASSLITGGAKNSQYF
TRBD2	TRBJ2-3	TRBV18	.	TGTGCCAGCTCACCGGGACTACTTGGCCCAGATACGCAGTATTTT	CASSPGLLGPDTQYF
.	TRBJ2-2	TRBV7-2	once	TGTGCCAGCAGCGTGGGCGGGATTAACACCGGGGAGCTGTTTTTT	CASSVGGINTGELFF
.	TRBJ2-7	TRBV7-9	.	TGTTCCAGCAGCTTAGGGGGGCCCTGGGAGCAGTACTTC	CSSSLGGPWEQYF
.	TRBJ2-3	TRBV5-6	.	TGTGCCAGCAGCTTGTTGGCAGGCACAGATACGCAGTATTTT	CASSLLAGTDTQYF
TRBD1	TRBJ2-5	TRBV7-9	.	TGTGCCAGCAGCTTGGGTGCGGGACAGGGAAAAGAGACCCAGTACTTC	CASSLGAGQGKETQYF
TRBD2	TRBJ2-5	TRBV7-6	.	TGTGCCAGCAGCTTGGGACTAGCGGAGATCCAAGAGACCCAGTACTTC	CASSLGLAEIQETQYF
TRBD1	TRBJ1-2	TRBV5-5	.	TGTGCCAGCAGCCAGGGGGGTGGCTACACCTTC	CASSQGGGYTF
.	TRBJ1-2	TRBV5-6	.	TGTGCCAGCAGCTTAAACAGGGAGTTTAGCTATGGCTACACCTTC	CASSLNREFSYGYTF
TRBD1	TRBJ2-2	TRBV7-2	few	TGTGCCAGCAGCTTAGGGACAGGGTATAGTACCGGGGAGCTGTTTTTT	CASSLGTGYSTGELFF
TRBD1	TRBJ1-4	TRBV7-9	few	TGTGCCAGCAGCCACAATCCGGGACAGGGCGAGGAAAAACTGTTTTTT	CASSHNPGQGEEKLFF
TRBD2	TRBJ2-3	TRBV6-1	.	TGTGCCAGCAGTGGAGGACTAGTTTTCACAGATACGCAGTATTTT	CASSGGLVFTDTQYF
.	TRBJ2-1	TRBV6-5	.	TGTGCCAGCAGCCCCATAGGGAGCTCCTACAATGAGCAGTTCTTC	CASSPIGSSYNEQFF
.	TRBJ2-2	TRBV5-1	.	TGCGCCAGCAGCTTGGGGGCGTCGAACACCGGGGAGCTGTTTTTT	CASSLGASNTGELFF
TRBD1	TRBJ1-1	TRBV7-9	.	TGTTCCAGCAGCCCTTACAGGGGCGAAGCTTTCTTT	CSSSPYRGEAFF
TRBD1	TRBJ1-3	TRBV19	.	TGTGCCAGTAACGGACAGGCTGGAAACACCATATATTTT	CASNGQAGNTIYF
TRBD2	TRBJ2-7	TRBV2	.	TGTGCCAGCGAGGGGGTAGCGGGAGGCTACGAGCAGTACTTC	CASEGVAGGYEQYF
TRBD1	TRBJ2-7	TRBV27	.	TGTGCCAGCAGCTCGACAGGGGTCGGGGGAGAGCAGTACTTC	CASSSTGVGGEQYF
TRBD1	TRBJ2-7	TRBV2	.	TGTGCCAGCAGCCCCACGGGGACAGGGAACGAGCAGTACTTC	CASSPTGTGNEQYF
TRBD2	TRBJ2-3	TRBV2	.	TGTGCCAGCAGGGGGACTAGCGGGGGGGCCAGAGATACGCAGTATTTT	CASRGTSGGARDTQYF
.	TRBJ1-1	TRBV5-1	.	TGCGCCAGCAGCTCGTCCGGGAGTATGAACACTGAAGCTTTCTTT	CASSSSGSMNTEAFF
.	TRBJ1-4	TRBV5-1	few	TGCGCCAGCAGCTTCGAGGGAATGAATGAAAAACTGTTTTTT	CASSFEGMNEKLFF
TRBD2	TRBJ2-5	TRBV2	few	TGTGCCAGCAGTGGGGCTAGCGGGGGCCCGAGCGCCATTCAAGAGACCCAGTACTTC	CASSGASGGPSAIQETQYF
.	TRBJ1-4	TRBV7-2	once	TGTGCCAGCAGCCCGGACAGAGGGGAAAAACTGTTTTTT	CASSPDRGEKLFF
TRBD1	TRBJ1-3	TRBV14	.	TGTGCCAGCAGCCACTGGAGGACAGGAGCTGGAAACACCATATATTTT	CASSHWRTGAGNTIYF
TRBD1	TRBJ2-3	TRBV5-4	.	TGTGCCAGCAGCCAGACAGGGGGACGGCCAGATACGCAGTATTTT	CASSQTGGRPDTQYF
.	TRBJ2-7	TRBV7-2	.	TGTGCCAGCAACTTAGAGGCAGGGGCTGTCTACGAGCAGTACTTC	CASNLEAGAVYEQYF
.	TRBJ2-3	TRBV4-2	.	TGTGCCAGCAGCCCGGTGGAGGACTCAAGCACAGATACGCAGTATTTT	CASSPVEDSSTDTQYF
.	TRBJ2-3	TRBV11-2	.	TGTGCCAGCAGCAGAGGGGGGGCCCCAGATACGCAGTATTTT	CASSRGGAPDTQYF
TRBD2	TRBJ2-1	TRBV29-1	few	TGCAGCGTTGGACTAGCGGGAGAGTATGAGCAGTTCTTC	CSVGLAGEYEQFF
.	TRBJ2-7	TRBV5-4	few	TGTGCCAGCAGTCCTAACTATAACCCCTACGAGCAGTACTTC	CASSPNYNPYEQYF
TRBD1	TRBJ2-7	TRBV10-3	.	TGTGCCATCAGCCGACCCGACAGGGGGCTGTACGAGCAGTACTTC	CAISRPDRGLYEQYF
.	TRBJ1-2	TRBV2	once	TGTGCCAGCAGTACCGGGACACCCTGGTCCTATGGCTACACCTTC	CASSTGTPWSYGYTF
TRBD1	TRBJ1-2	TRBV7-9	.	TGTGCCAGCAGCTTAGTGGCAGGGGGCCTTACTAACTATGGCTACACCTTC	CASSLVAGGLTNYGYTF
.	TRBJ2-2	TRBV13	.	TGTGCCAGCAGCCCCCAAACAGTCACCGGGGAGCTGTTTTTT	CASSPQTVTGELFF
.	TRBJ2-1	TRBV18	.	TGTGCCAGCTCACCAGTGGGGGCGCAGATTGGCAATGAGCAGTTCTTC	CASSPVGAQIGNEQFF
.	TRBJ2-5	TRBV5-1	once	TGCGCCAGCAGCTTGGGCGGGGATGCCCCTTGGGAGACCCAGTACTTC	CASSLGGDAPWETQYF
TRBD1	TRBJ1-2	TRBV5-1	.	TGCGCCAGCAGCGAGACAGGGGGCTCTGGCTACACCTTC	CASSETGGSGYTF
.	TRBJ1-1	TRBV11-2	.	TGTGCCAGCAGCAGGGGTCAGACTGAAGCTTTCTTT	CASSRGQTEAFF
TRBD1	TRBJ2-3	TRBV4-3	.	TGCGCCAGCAGCAGCCGGACAGGGGGCGACGATACGCAGTATTTT	CASSSRTGGDDTQYF
.	TRBJ2-7	TRBV27	.	TGTGCCAGCAGGGGACATCGACCCTACGAGCAGTACTTC	CASRGHRPYEQYF
.	TRBJ2-2	TRBV5-6	few	TGTGCCAGCAGCCAAGCCGGAGTCGGGCTGTTTTTT	CASSQAGVGLFF
.	TRBJ2-3	TRBV6-4	.	TGTGCCAGCAGTGAACAGGGAGGGAACACAGATACGCAGTATTTT	CASSEQGGNTDTQYF
TRBD1	TRBJ1-5	TRBV7-2	.	TGTGCCAGCAGCCGAACAGGGGGCCCCTTTAGCAATCAGCCCCAGCATTTT	CASSRTGGPFSNQPQHF
.	TRBJ1-4	TRBV5-4	.	TGTGCCAGCAGCTTTGGGGGGGGAAACGAAAAACTGTTTTTT	CASSFGGGNEKLFF
.	TRBJ2-1	TRBV21-1	.	TGTGCCAGCCAAAAGGGGGGGGATCTCCACTACTACAATGAGCAGTTCTTC	CASQKGGDLHYYNEQFF
TRBD2	TRBJ2-1	TRBV4-1	.	TGCGCCAGCAGACTTACTAGCGCGAGCTCCTACAATGAGCAGTTCTTC	CASRLTSASSYNEQFF
TRBD2	TRBJ2-3	TRBV4-3	.	TGCGCCAGCAGCCAAGGGAATAGCGGGGGGTCGGATACGCAGTATTTT	CASSQGNSGGSDTQYF